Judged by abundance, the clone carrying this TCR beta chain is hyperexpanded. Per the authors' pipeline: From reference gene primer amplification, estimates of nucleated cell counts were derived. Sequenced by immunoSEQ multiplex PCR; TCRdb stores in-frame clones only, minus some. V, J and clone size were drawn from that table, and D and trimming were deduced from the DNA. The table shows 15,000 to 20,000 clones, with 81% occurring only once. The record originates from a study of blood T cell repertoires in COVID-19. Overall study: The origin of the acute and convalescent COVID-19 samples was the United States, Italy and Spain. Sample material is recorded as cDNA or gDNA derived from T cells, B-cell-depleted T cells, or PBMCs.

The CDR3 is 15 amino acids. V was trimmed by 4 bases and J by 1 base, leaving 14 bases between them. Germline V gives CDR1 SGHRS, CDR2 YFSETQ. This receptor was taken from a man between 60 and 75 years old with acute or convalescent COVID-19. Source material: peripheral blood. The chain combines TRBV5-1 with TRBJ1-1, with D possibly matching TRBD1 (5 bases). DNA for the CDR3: TGCGCCAGCAGCCTTCAACAGGTGCCGAACACTGAAGCTTTCTTT. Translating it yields CASSLQQVPNTEAFF.